This T cell receptor beta chain was observed in a study of CD8+ T cells in alopecia areata. On this clone itself: The junction shows a germline mismatch at one end, possibly a read error.

Germline V gene data show CDR1 as SGHRS and CDR2 as YFSETQ. The length of the CDR3 is 14 residues. As the sequencing template, cDNA was produced by extracting RNA and reverse transcribing it. Profiled with immunoSEQ multiplex PCR; TCRdb holds only in-frame clones, not every one. The profile shows 80,000 to 100,000 clones, approximately 42% of them singletons. This TCR came from a human donor with alopecia areata. V and J are TRBV5-1 and TRBJ2-1, with TRBD2 identical over 16 bases. Material for sequencing was CD4+ T cells sorted from blood. The CDR3 region is CASLPGLAGGPLFF. The CDR3 nucleotides read TGTGCCAGCCTACCGGGACTAGCGGGGGGGCCACTGTTCTTC.